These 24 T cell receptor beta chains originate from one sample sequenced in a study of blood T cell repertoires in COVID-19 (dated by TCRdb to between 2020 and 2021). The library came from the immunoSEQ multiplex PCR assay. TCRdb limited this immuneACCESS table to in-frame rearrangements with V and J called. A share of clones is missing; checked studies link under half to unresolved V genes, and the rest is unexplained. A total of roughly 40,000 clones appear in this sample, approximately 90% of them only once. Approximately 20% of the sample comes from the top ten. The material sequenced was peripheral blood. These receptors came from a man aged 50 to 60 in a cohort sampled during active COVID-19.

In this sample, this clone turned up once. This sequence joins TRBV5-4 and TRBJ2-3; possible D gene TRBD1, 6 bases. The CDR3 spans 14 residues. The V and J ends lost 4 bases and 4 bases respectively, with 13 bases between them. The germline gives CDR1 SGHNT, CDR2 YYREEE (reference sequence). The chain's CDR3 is CASSLLWGPDTQYF. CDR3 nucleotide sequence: TGTGCCAGCAGCCTCCTATGGGGGCCAGATACGCAGTATTTT.

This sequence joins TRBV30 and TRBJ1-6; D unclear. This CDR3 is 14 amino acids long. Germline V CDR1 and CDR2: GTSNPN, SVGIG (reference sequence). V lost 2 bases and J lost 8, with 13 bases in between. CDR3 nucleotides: TGTGCCTGGAGTCCGGACTTAAGAGATTCACCCCTCCACTTT. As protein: CAWSPDLRDSPLHF.

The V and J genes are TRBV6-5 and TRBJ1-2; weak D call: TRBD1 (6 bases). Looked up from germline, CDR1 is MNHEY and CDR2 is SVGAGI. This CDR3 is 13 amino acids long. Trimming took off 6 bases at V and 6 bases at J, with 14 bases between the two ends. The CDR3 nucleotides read TGTGCCAGCAGCCACGGGGGGCGAGATGGCTACACCTTC. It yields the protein CASSHGGRDGYTF.

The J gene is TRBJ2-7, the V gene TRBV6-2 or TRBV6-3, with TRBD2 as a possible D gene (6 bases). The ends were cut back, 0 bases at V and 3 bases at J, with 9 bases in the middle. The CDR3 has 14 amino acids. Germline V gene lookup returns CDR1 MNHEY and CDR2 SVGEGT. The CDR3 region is CASSYSGLHYEQYF. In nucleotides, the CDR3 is TGTGCCAGCAGTTACTCGGGACTCCACTACGAGCAGTACTTC.

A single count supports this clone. CDR3 nucleotide sequence: TGCAGCGTTGCTGTCGGTTACTCCTACGAGCAGTACTTC. As protein: CSVAVGYSYEQYF. V usage is TRBV29-1 and J usage is TRBJ2-7; no firm D call. This CDR3 has 13 residues. Germline values: CDR1 SQVTM, CDR2 ANQGSEA. The ends were cut back, 4 bases at V and 0 bases at J, with 10 bases in the middle.

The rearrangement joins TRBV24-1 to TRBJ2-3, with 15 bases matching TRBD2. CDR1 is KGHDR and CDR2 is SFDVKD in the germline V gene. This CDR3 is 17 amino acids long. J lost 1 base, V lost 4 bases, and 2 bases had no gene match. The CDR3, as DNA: TGTGCCACCAGTGACCGGACTAGCGGGAGGGGCACAGATACGCAGTATTTT. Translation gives CATSDRTSGRGTDTQYF.

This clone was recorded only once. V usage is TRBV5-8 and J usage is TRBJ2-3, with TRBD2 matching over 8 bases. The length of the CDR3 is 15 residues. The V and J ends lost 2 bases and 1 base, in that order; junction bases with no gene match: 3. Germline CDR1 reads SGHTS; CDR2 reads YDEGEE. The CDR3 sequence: CASSFTSGGTDTQYF. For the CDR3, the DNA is TGTGCCAGCAGCTTTACTAGCGGAGGCACAGATACGCAGTATTTT. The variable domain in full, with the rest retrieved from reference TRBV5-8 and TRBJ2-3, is EAGVTQSPTHLIKTRGQQATLRCSPISGHTSVYWYQQALGLGLQFLLWYDEGEERNRGNFPPRFSGRQFPNYSSELNVNALELEDSALYLCASSFTSGGTDTQYFGPGTRLTVL.

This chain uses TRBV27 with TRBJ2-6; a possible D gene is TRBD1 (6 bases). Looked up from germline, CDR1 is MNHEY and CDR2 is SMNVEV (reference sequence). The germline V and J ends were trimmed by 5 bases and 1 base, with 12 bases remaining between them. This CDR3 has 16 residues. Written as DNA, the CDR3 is TGTGCCAGCAGTACAGGGAGAGTTTCTGGGGCCAACGTCCTGACTTTC. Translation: CASSTGRVSGANVLTF.

The CDR3 here is CASSQDFGQNYGYTF. The DNA of the CDR3 is TGTGCCAGCAGCCAAGATTTTGGACAAAACTATGGCTACACCTTC. The rearrangement links TRBV14 to TRBJ1-2, with D perhaps TRBD1 (5 bases). The germline gives CDR1 SGHDN, CDR2 FVKESK. This CDR3 is built from 15 residues. The V end lost 0 bases, the J end lost 2 bases, and 10 bases lay between the germline ends.

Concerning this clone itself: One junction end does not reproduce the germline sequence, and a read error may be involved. CDR3 region: CASSQGLRYSF. CDR3 nucleotide sequence: TGTGCCAGCAGCCAGGGACTTAGATACTCCTTC. V is TRBV3-1 (or the pseudogene TRBV3-2) and J is TRBJ1-2, with D possibly matching TRBD1 (5 bases). CDR1 is LGHDT and CDR2 is YNNKEL in the germline V gene (reference sequence). The CDR3 spans 11 residues.

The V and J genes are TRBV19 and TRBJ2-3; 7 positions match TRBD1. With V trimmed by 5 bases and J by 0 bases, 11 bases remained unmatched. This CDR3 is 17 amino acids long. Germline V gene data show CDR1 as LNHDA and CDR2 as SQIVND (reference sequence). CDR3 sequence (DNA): TGTGCCAGTAGTCCCCGAAGGGGCAGGGGGAGCACAGATACGCAGTATTTT. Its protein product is CASSPRRGRGSTDTQYF.

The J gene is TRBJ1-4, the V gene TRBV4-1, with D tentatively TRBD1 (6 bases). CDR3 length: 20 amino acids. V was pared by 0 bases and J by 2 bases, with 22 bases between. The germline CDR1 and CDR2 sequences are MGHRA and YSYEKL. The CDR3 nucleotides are TGCGCCAGCAGCCAAGATCCCACCATGGGGGGGCGGACGACTAATGAAAAACTGTTTTTT. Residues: CASSQDPTMGGRTTNEKLFF.

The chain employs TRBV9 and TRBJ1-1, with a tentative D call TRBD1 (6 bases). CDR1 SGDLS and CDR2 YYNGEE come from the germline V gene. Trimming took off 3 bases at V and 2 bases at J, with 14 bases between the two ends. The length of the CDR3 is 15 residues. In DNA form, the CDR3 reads TGTGCCAGCAGCGCTGGATACAGGGTTAACACTGAAGCTTTCTTT. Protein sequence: CASSAGYRVNTEAFF.

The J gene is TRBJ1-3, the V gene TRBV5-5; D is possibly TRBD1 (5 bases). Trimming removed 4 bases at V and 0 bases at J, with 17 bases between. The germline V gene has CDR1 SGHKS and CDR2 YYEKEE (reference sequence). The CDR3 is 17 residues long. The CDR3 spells CASSVSGNWGSGNTIYF. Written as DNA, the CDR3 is TGTGCCAGCAGCGTATCAGGGAATTGGGGCTCTGGAAACACCATATATTTT.

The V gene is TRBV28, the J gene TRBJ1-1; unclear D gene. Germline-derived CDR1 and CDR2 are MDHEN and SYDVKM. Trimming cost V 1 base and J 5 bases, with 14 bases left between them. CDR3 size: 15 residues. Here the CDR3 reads CASSLLSRGGTEAFF. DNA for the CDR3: TGTGCCAGCAGTTTATTGTCGCGCGGAGGGACTGAAGCTTTCTTT.

DNA for the CDR3: TGTGCCAGCAGGGGGCGCTCCTATAATTCACCCCTCCACTTT. Protein: CASRGRSYNSPLHF. This rearrangement joins TRBV3-1 (or the pseudogene TRBV3-2) to TRBJ1-6, with a tentative D call TRBD1 (5 bases). Per germline, CDR1 LGHDT and CDR2 YNNKEL (reference sequence). V lost 6 bases, J lost 0 bases, and 6 bases lay in between. This CDR3 region has 14 residues.

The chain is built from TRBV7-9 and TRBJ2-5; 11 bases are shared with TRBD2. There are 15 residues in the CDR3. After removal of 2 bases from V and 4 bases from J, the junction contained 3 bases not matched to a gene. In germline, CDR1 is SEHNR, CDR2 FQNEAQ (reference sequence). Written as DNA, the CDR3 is TGTGCCAGCAGCTTACTAGCGGGAGGTGGAGAGACCCAGTACTTC. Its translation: CASSLLAGGGETQYF.

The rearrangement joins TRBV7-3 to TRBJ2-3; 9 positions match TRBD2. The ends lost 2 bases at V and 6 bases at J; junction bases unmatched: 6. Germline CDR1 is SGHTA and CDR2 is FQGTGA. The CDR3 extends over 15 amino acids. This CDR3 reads CASSLSGGRADTQYF. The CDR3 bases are TGTGCCAGCAGCTTATCCGGCGGGAGGGCGGATACGCAGTATTTT.

The CDR3 region is CASSQGVRSPLHF. CDR3 nucleotides: TGTGCCAGTTCTCAGGGGGTACGATCACCCCTCCACTTT. This rearrangement joins TRBV12-3 or TRBV12-4 to TRBJ1-6, with TRBD1 matching over 7 bases. The CDR3 extends over 13 amino acids. V gave up 9 bases and J gave up 10 bases; unmatched junction bases: 9.

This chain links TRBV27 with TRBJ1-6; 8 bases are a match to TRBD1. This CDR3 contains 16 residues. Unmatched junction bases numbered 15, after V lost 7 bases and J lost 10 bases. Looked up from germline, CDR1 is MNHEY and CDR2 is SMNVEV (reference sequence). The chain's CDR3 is CASTSSAWTGTSPLHF. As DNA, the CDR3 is TGTGCCAGCACCTCTAGCGCCTGGACAGGGACCTCACCCCTCCACTTT.

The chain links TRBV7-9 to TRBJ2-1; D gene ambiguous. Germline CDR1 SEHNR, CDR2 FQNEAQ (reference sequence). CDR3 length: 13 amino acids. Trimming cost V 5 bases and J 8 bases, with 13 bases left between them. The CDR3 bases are TGTGCCAGCAGCGTCCTACTCGGGTATGAGCAGTTCTTC. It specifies CASSVLLGYEQFF.

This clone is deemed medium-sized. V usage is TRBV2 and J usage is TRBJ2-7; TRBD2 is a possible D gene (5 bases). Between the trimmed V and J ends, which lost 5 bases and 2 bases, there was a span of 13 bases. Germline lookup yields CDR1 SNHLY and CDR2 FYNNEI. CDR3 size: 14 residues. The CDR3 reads CASSSSGLTYEQYV. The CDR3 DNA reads TGTGCCAGCAGTTCTTCTGGACTGACCTACGAGCAGTACGTC.

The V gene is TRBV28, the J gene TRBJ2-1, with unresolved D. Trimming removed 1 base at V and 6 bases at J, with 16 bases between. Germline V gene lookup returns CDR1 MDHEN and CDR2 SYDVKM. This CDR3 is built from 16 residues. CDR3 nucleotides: TGTGCCAGCAGTTTATTTCTAATTGCCCCTGGCAATGAGCAGTTCTTC. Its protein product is CASSLFLIAPGNEQFF.

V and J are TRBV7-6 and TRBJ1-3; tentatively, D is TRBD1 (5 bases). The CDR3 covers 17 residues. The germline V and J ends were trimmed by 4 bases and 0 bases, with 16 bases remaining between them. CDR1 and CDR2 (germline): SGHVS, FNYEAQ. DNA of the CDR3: TGTGCCAGCAGCTCGGGGGGAACAGAGACCTCTGGAAACACCATATATTTT. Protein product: CASSSGGTETSGNTIYF.